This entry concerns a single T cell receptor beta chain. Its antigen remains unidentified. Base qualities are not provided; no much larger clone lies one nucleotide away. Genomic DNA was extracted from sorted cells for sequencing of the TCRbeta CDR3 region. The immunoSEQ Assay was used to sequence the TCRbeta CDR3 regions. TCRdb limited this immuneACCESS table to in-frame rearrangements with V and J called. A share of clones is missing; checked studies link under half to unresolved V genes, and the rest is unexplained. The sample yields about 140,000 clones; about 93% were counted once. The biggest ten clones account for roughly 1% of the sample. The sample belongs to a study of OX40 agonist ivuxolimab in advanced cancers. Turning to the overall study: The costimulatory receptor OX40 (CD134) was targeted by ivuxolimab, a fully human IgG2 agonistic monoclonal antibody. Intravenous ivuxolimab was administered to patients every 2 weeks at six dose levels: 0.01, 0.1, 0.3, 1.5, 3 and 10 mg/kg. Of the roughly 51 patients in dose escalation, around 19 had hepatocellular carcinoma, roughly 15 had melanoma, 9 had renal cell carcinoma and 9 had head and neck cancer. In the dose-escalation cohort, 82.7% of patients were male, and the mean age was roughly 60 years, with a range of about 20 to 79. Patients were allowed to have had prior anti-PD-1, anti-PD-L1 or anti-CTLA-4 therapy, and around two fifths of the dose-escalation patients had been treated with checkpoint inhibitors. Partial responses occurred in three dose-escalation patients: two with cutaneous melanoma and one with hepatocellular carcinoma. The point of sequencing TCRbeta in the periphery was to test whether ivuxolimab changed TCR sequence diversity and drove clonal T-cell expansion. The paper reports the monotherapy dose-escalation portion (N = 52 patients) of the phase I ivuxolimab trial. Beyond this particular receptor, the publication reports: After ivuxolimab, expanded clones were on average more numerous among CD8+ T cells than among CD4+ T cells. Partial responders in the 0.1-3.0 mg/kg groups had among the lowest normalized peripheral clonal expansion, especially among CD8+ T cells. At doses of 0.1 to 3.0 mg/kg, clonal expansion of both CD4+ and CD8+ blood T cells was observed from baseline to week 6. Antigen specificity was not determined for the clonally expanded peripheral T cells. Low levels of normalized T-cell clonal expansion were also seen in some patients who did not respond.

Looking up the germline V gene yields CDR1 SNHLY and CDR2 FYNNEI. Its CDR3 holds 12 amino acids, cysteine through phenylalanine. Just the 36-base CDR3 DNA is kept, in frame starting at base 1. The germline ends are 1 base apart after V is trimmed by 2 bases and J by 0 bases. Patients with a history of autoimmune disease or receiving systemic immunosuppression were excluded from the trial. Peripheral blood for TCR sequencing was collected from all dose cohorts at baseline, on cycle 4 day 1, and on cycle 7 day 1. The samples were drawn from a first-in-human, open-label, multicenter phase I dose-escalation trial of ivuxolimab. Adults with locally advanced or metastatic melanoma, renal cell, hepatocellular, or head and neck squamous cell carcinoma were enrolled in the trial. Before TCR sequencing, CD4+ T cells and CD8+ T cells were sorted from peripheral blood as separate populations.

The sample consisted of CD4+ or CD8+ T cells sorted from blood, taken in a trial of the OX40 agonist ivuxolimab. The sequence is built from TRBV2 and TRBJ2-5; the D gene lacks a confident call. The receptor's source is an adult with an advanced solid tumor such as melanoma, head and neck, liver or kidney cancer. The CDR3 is CASSEYQETQYF. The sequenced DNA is TGTGCCAGCAGTGAATACCAAGAGACCCAGTACTTC.